Following are 13 T cell receptor beta chains from one sample sequenced in a study of T cells after yellow fever vaccination. TCRdb used MiXCR to reprocess the 5' RACE reads, holding one entry per CDR3 protein. Of approximately 550,000 distinct CDR3 sequences in the sample, about 19% were seen once. The input for sequencing was PBMCs, taken 15 days after the yellow fever booster vaccination. The origin of the receptors is a man under 40 who received the YFV17D yellow fever vaccine.

A few counts support this clonotype. V and J are TRBV7-2 and TRBJ2-3, with D hard to call. The CDR3 extends over 12 amino acids. V was clipped by 7 bases and J by 2 bases, with 7 bases between them. Germline V gene lookup returns CDR1 SGHTA and CDR2 FQGNSA. CDR3 amino acids: CASTPDTDTQYF. The CDR3 DNA reads TGTGCCAGCACCCCTGACACAGATACGCAGTATTTT.

The chain recombines TRBV5-1 with TRBJ2-2, with unresolved D. Germline V gives CDR1 SGHRS, CDR2 YFSETQ. V was clipped by 0 bases and J by 7 bases, with 10 bases between them. This CDR3 contains 14 residues. CDR3 sequence: CASSLGTTGGELFF. For the CDR3, the DNA is TGCGCCAGCAGCTTGGGTACTACTGGCGGGGAGCTGTTTTTT. The complete variable domain, with remaining parts taken from reference TRBV5-1 and TRBJ2-2, reads KAGVTQTPRYLIKTRGQQVTLSCSPISGHRSVSWYQQTPGQGLQFLFEYFSETQRNKGNFPGRFSGRQFSNSRSEMNVSTLELGDSALYLCASSLGTTGGELFFGEGSRLTVL.

There are a few counts of this clonotype. The chain uses TRBV15 and TRBJ2-1; D call uncertain. The germline CDR1 and CDR2 sequences are LNHNV and YYDKDF (reference sequence). V was pared by 0 bases and J by 5 bases, with 5 bases between. The CDR3 is 13 residues long. CDR3 region: CATSRDLNNEQFF. CDR3 DNA: TGTGCCACCAGCAGAGACCTAAACAATGAGCAGTTCTTC.

This rearrangement joins TRBV20-1 to TRBJ2-1; D is tentatively TRBD1 or TRBD2 (5 bases each). CDR1 and CDR2 from the germline V gene are DFQATT and SNEGSKA (reference sequence). This CDR3 has 14 amino acids. V was cut by 3 bases and J by 9 bases, with 18 bases left in between. The CDR3 sequence is CSASQTLNGGEQFF. As DNA, the CDR3 is TGCAGTGCTAGTCAAACCTTAAATGGGGGTGAGCAGTTCTTC.

This clonotype has only a few counts. The gene calls are TRBV5-6 and TRBJ2-2, with D possibly TRBD1 on 7 matching bases. Germline CDR1 SGHDT, CDR2 YYEEEE. V lost 4 bases, J lost 5 bases, and 18 bases lay in between. The CDR3 runs to 16 residues. The CDR3 nucleotides are TGTGCCAGCAGCCTCCGGATCAGGGGGACTACCGGGGAGCTGTTTTTT. It translates to CASSLRIRGTTGELFF.

The chain employs TRBV20-1 and TRBJ2-5; 8 nucleotides agree with TRBD2. V dropped 6 bases and J dropped 3; count of bases not matched to a gene: 12. The CDR3 has 15 residues. Germline V lookup: CDR1 DFQATT, CDR2 SNEGSKA (reference sequence). CDR3 amino acids: CSAGGVRTLKETQYF. The CDR3 DNA sequence: TGCAGTGCCGGGGGGGTTCGGACGCTCAAAGAGACCCAGTACTTC.

CDR3 nucleotides: TGCGCCAGCAGCTTGGGTGGGACTAGCGCCTACAATGAGCAGTTCTTC. This codes for CASSLGGTSAYNEQFF. V gene TRBV5-1 combines with J gene TRBJ2-1; TRBD2 matches 10 bases. Germline V gene sequence: CDR1 SGHRS, CDR2 YFSETQ. This CDR3 region has 16 residues. The J segment lost 2 bases and the V segment lost 0 bases, leaving 2 bases of the junction unmatched.

This clonotype was seen only a few times. This sequence joins TRBV5-1 and TRBJ2-7; tentatively, D is TRBD1 (6 bases). Germline lookup yields CDR1 SGHRS and CDR2 YFSETQ. Deletions cut 3 bases from V and 0 bases from J, with 13 bases between. The CDR3 runs to 15 residues. The DNA of the CDR3 is TGCGCCAGCAGCTCCTCCGGGACATTCTCCTACGAGCAGTACTTC. Its protein product is CASSSSGTFSYEQYF.

J is TRBJ2-3 and V is TRBV7-6; 14 bases are shared with TRBD2. With V trimmed by 0 bases and J by 12 bases, 8 bases remained unmatched. CDR1 is SGHVS and CDR2 is FNYEAQ in the germline V gene. The CDR3 runs to 16 residues. The CDR3, as DNA: TGTGCCAGCAGCTTAGCCGGAGGACTAGCGGGAGGTTCCCAGTATTTT. Its translation: CASSLAGGLAGGSQYF.

A few counts support this clonotype. The rearrangement joins TRBV6-5 to TRBJ2-7; 11 bases map to TRBD2. Trimming removed 4 bases from V and 1 base from J; junction bases left unmatched: 3. The CDR3 sequence is 15 residues long. Germline V gene lookup returns CDR1 MNHEY and CDR2 SVGAGI. The CDR3 nucleotides read TGTGCCAGCAGTTTCGTAGCGGGAGGGTCCTACGAGCAGTACTTC. It is translated as CASSFVAGGSYEQYF.

This chain connects TRBV4-3 to TRBJ2-2; the match to TRBD2 covers 11 bases. V shed 5 bases and J 8 bases; nucleotides not matched to a gene: 7. The CDR3 totals 15 residues. Germline assignment: CDR1 LGHNA and CDR2 YSLEER. CDR3 sequence (DNA): TGCGCCAGCAGCAGCACTAGCGGGAGTGGGGGGGAGCTGTTTTTT. Residues: CASSSTSGSGGELFF.

V gene TRBV12-3 or TRBV12-4 combines with J gene TRBJ2-5, with D maybe TRBD2 (6 bases). The CDR3 has 14 residues. With 4 bases removed from V and 1 base from J, the gap between germline ends came to 10 bases. CDR3 nucleotide sequence: TGTGCCAGCAGTTGGAGCGGGCCCCAAGAGACCCAGTACTTC. Residues: CASSWSGPQETQYF.

This clonotype appeared a few times. The J gene is TRBJ1-1, the V gene TRBV7-8; the D is unclear. Germline V CDR1 and CDR2: SGHVS, FQNEAQ. The CDR3 has 14 residues. Trimming cost V 0 bases and J 6 bases, with 11 bases left between them. The CDR3 DNA sequence: TGTGCCAGCAGCTTAGCGCGGGAATCCCCTGAAGCTTTCTTT. Translated: CASSLARESPEAFF. Variable domain in full (rest from reference TRBV7-8 and TRBJ1-1): GAGVSQSPRYKVAKRGQDVALRCDPISGHVSLFWYQQALGQGPEFLTYFQNEAQLDKSGLPSDRFFAERPEGSVSTLKIQRTQQEDSAVYLCASSLARESPEAFFGQGTRLTVV.